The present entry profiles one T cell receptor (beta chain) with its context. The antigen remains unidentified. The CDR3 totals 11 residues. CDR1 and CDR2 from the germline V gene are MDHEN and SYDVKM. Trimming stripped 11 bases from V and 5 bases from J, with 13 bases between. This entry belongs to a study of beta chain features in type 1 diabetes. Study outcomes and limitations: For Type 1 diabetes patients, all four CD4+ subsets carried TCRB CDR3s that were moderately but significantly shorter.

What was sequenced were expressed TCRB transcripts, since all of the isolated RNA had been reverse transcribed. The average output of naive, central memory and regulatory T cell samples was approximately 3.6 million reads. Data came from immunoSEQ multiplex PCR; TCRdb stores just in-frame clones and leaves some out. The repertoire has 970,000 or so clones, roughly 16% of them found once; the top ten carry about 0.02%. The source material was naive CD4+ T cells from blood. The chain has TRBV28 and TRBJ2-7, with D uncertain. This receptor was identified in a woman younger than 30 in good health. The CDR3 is CAVRGFDEQYF. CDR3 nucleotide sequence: TGTGCCGTGCGAGGTTTCGACGAGCAGTACTTC.